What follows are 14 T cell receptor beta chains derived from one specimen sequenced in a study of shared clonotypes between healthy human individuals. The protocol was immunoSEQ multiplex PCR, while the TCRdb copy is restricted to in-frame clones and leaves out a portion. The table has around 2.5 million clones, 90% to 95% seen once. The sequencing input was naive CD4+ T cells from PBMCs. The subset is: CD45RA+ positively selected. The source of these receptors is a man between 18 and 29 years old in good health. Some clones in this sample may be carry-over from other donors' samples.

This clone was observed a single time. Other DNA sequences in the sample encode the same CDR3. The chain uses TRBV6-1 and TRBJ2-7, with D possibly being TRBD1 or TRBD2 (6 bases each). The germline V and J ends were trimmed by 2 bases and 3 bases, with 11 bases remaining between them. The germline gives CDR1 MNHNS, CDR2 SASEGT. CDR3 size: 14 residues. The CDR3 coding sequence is TGTGCCAGCAGTGAAACGGGGGCGGGCTACGAGCAGTACTTC. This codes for CASSETGAGYEQYF.

The CDR3 coding sequence is TGTGCCTGGAGCCTTATACGGGGGGCTGAAGCTTTCTTT. This codes for CAWSLIRGAEAFF. J is TRBJ1-1 and V is TRBV30; possible D gene TRBD1, 5 bases. Germline V gene data show CDR1 as GTSNPN and CDR2 as SVGIG (reference sequence). The CDR3 has 13 residues. Trimming shortened V by 3 bases and J by 6 bases, and 14 bases separated the two germline ends.

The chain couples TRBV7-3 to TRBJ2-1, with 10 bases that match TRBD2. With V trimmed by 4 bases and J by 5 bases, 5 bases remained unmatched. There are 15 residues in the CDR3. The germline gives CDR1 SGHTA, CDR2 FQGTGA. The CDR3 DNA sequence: TGTGCCAGCAGCTCCGGGACTAGCGCCCACAATGAGCAGTTCTTC. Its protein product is CASSSGTSAHNEQFF.

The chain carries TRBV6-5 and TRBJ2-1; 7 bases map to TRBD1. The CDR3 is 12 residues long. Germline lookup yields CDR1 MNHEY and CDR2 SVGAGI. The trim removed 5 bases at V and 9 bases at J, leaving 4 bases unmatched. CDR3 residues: CASSNRGSEQFF. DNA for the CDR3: TGTGCCAGCAGTAACAGGGGTAGTGAGCAGTTCTTC.

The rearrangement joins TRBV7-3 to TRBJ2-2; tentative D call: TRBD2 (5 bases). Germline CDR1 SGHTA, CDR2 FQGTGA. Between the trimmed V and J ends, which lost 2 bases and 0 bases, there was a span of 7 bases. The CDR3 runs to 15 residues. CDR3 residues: CASSLFGANTGELFF. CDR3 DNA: TGTGCCAGCAGCTTATTCGGGGCGAACACCGGGGAGCTGTTTTTT.

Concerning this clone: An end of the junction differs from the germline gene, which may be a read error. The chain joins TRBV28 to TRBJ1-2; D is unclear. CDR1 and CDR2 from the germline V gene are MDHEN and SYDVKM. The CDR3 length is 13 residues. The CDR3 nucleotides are TGTGCCAGCAGTGAAGGACGGACTGTTGTTCACCCCTTC. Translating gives CASSEGRTVVHPF.

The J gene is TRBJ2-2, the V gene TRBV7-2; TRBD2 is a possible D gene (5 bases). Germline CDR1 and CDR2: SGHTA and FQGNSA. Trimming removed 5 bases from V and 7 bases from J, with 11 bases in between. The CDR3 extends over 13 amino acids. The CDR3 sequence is CASSLQGGGELFF. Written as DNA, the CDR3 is TGTGCCAGCAGCCTTCAAGGAGGCGGGGAGCTGTTTTTT.

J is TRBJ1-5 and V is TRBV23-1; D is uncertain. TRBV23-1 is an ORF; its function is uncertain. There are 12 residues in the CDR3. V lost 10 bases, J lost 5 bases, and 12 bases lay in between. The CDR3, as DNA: TGCGCCAACCCAAAGAATTATCAGCCCCAGCATTTT. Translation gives CANPKNYQPQHF.

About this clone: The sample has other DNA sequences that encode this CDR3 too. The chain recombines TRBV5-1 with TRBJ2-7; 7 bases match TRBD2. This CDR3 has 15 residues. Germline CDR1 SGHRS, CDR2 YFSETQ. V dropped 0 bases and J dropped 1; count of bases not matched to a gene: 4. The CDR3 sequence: CASSLVEGGSYEQYF. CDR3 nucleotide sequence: TGCGCCAGCAGCTTGGTTGAGGGAGGGTCCTACGAGCAGTACTTC.

This chain's CDR3 is CASSGVEAFF. CDR3 DNA sequence: TGTGCCAGCTCAGGGGTTGAAGCTTTCTTT. The chain links TRBV18 to TRBJ1-1; no clear D gene. This CDR3 is 10 amino acids long. CDR1 and CDR2 from the germline V gene are KGHSH and LQKENI. Trimming stripped 5 bases from V and 7 bases from J, with 5 bases between.

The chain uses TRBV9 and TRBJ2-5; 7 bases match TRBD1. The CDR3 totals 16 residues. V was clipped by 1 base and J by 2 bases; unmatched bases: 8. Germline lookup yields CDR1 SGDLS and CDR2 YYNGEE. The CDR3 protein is CASSVSPTGAQETQYF. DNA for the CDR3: TGTGCCAGCAGCGTAAGTCCAACAGGGGCGCAAGAGACCCAGTACTTC.

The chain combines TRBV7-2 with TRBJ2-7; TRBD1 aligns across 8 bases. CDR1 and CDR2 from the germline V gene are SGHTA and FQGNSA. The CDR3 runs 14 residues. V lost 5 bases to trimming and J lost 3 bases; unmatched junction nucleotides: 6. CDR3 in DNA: TGTGCCAGCAGCGTACGCGGACAGGGCTACGAGCAGTACTTC. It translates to CASSVRGQGYEQYF.

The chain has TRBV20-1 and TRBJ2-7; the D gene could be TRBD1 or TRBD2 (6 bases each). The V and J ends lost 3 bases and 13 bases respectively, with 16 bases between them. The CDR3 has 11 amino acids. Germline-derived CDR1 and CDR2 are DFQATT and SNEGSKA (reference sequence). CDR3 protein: CSASRGLSDYF. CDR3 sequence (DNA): TGCAGTGCTAGCCGGGGGCTCTCAGACTACTTC.

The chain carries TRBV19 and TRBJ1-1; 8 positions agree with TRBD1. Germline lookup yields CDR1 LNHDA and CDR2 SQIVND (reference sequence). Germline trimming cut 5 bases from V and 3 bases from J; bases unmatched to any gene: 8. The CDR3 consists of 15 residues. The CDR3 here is CASSPWTGRDTEAFF. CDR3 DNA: TGTGCCAGTAGTCCCTGGACAGGGAGAGACACTGAAGCTTTCTTT.